This T cell receptor (beta chain) was identified during a study of patients and donors after allogeneic stem cell transplantation. TCRdb re-called the RT-PCR reads through MiXCR, storing one row per CDR3 protein. The sample consists of some 230,000 distinct CDR3 sequences, 13% to 15% of them appearing once. This clonotype was picked up a small number of times. The CDR3 is 15 amino acids. The germline CDR1 and CDR2 sequences are SGHKS and YYEKEE (reference sequence). V was clipped by 4 bases and J by 5 bases, with 18 bases between them. Sequenced sample: blood, either unsorted or a sorted T cell fraction (not recorded which). This clonotype originated in a human donor who was either an allogeneic HSCT recipient or a stem cell or donor lymphocyte infusion donor (not recorded which). It is not recorded whose cells these are; they may come from a transplant donor. The chain joins TRBV5-5 to TRBJ1-1; D might be TRBD1 (5 bases). The CDR3: CASSAVRSGGTEAFF. In DNA, the CDR3 is TGTGCCAGCAGCGCCGTCCGCTCGGGGGGAACTGAAGCTTTCTTT.